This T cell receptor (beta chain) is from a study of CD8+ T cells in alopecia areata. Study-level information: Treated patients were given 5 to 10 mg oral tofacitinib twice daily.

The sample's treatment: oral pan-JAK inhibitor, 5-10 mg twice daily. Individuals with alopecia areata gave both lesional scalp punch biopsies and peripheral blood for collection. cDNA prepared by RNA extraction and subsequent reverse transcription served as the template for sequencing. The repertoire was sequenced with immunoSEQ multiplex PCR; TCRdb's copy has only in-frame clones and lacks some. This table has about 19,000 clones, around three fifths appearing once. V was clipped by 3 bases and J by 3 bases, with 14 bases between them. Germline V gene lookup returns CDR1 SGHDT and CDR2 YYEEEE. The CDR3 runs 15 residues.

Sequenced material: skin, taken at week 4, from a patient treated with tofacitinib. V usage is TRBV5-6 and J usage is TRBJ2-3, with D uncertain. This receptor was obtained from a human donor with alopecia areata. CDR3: CASSSFLSETDTQYF. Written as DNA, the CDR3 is TGTGCCAGCAGCTCCTTCCTGTCTGAAACAGATACGCAGTATTTT.